This T cell receptor (beta chain) originates from a study of a mutant IDH1 vaccine in newly diagnosed glioma. Study context: Patients in the study were vaccinated eight times, receiving shots in weeks 1, 3, 5, 7, 11, 15, 19 and 23. The treated group averaged approximately 42 years old and was around 60% male, roughly 38% female. Patients' prior therapy spanned radiotherapy, temozolomide, or both; most underwent both. Study outcomes and limitations: The study observed vaccine-induced immune responses in around 94% of patients.

Worth noting for this clone: Its matching antigen is unknown.

Germline V lookup: CDR1 SNHLY, CDR2 FYNNEI. The CDR3 sequence is 14 residues long. Trimming stripped 3 bases from V and 3 bases from J, with 12 bases between. Only in-frame clones appear in the TCRdb table, and some are missing; sequencing was by immunoSEQ multiplex PCR. Of 60,000 to 100,000 clones in the sample, 75% to 90% are singletons; the top ten hold over 0.6%. Time point in this sample: week 23, last vaccination. Topical imiquimod accompanied each vaccine dose, which consisted of 300 ug of mutant IDH1 20-mer peptide. V usage is TRBV2 and J usage is TRBJ2-7; D is perhaps TRBD1 (6 bases). The sample consisted of PBMCs, taken from a glioma patient whose treatment included an IDH1 peptide vaccine. The source is a woman aged 50 to 60 with glioma. The CDR3 region is CASSDRGAFYEQYF. CDR3 in DNA: TGTGCCAGCAGTGACAGGGGTGCATTCTACGAGCAGTACTTC.